This TCR beta chain was recorded in a study of blood T cell repertoires in COVID-19. About the study: Some COVID-19 samples were acute and others convalescent; all came from the United States, Italy and Spain.

V was pared by 3 bases and J by 4 bases, with 8 bases of the junction left unmatched. The CDR3 extends over 16 amino acids. Germline V lookup: CDR1 LNHDA, CDR2 SQIVND (reference sequence). Here immunoSEQ multiplex PCR was the method, and the copy in TCRdb shows in-frame clones only, minus some. The data show about 24,000 clones, with around 89% seen just once and 9.7% held by the top ten. The sequence was obtained from an older man with acute or convalescent COVID-19. The genes are TRBV19 and TRBJ2-2; TRBD2 aligns across 7 bases. Sequenced sample: peripheral blood. The CDR3 spells CASSIGRRGSTGELFF. The CDR3, as DNA: TGTGCCAGTAGTATCGGCAGGCGGGGGTCCACCGGGGAGCTGTTTTTT.